These 15 T cell receptor beta chains came from one sample sequenced in a study of T-cell memory formation after mild COVID-19. TCRdb fed the 5' RACE reads into MiXCR, producing one record per CDR3 protein. The sample yields fewer than 200,000 distinct CDR3 sequences, roughly 23% seen once. Sequenced sample: PBMCs or a T cell subset sorted from them (not recorded which). These receptor sequences come from an adult woman who had mild COVID-19 (a few samples of this study predate the infection). Cell type and time point are not known.

The chain has TRBV7-2 and TRBJ2-1; possible D gene TRBD2, 6 bases. Trimming pared 5 bases from V and 0 bases from J, leaving 11 bases between. CDR3 length: 15 residues. Germline V gene sequence: CDR1 SGHTA, CDR2 FQGNSA. As DNA, the CDR3 is TGTGCCAGCAGCGATAGCGGCTTCTCCTACAATGAGCAGTTCTTC. This encodes CASSDSGFSYNEQFF.

The gene calls are TRBV5-1 and TRBJ2-2, with 8 bases aligning to TRBD2. There are 17 residues in the CDR3. With V trimmed by 4 bases and J by 1 base, 9 bases remained unmatched. The V gene's germline CDR1 is SGHRS and CDR2 YFSETQ. CDR3 sequence: CASSQTIAGMNTGELFF. In DNA, the CDR3 is TGCGCCAGCAGCCAGACCATAGCGGGGATGAACACCGGGGAGCTGTTTTTT.

J is TRBJ2-2 and V is TRBV6-1; D is possibly TRBD1 (5 bases). Germline-derived CDR1 and CDR2 are MNHNS and SASEGT. The CDR3 covers 13 residues. The V and J ends lost 4 bases and 6 bases respectively, with 9 bases between them. The CDR3 sequence: CASSATGSGELFF. CDR3 DNA sequence: TGTGCCAGCAGTGCTACAGGTTCCGGGGAGCTGTTTTTT.

The V gene is TRBV6-2 or TRBV6-3, the J gene TRBJ2-7, with 7 bases identical to TRBD2. Germline trimming cut 6 bases from V and 3 bases from J; bases unmatched to any gene: 14. The CDR3 is made up of 16 amino acids. Per germline, CDR1 MNHEY and CDR2 SVGEGT. CDR3 nucleotides: TGTGCCAGCAGCTCAACGCCCGGGCTAGCGGACTACGAGCAGTACTTC. It encodes CASSSTPGLADYEQYF.

The DNA of the CDR3 is TGTGCCAGCAGGGGGACTAGCGGGACTACCTACGAGCAGTACTTC. It yields the protein CASRGTSGTTYEQYF. The rearrangement links TRBV7-3 to TRBJ2-7; 13 nucleotides align to TRBD2. The CDR3 has 15 amino acids. From germline, CDR1 is SGHTA and CDR2 FQGTGA. V was pared by 6 bases and J by 2 bases, with 4 bases of the junction left unmatched. Based on the CDR3 plus reference TRBV7-3 and TRBJ2-7, the full variable domain is GAGVSQTPSNKVTEKGKYVELRCDPISGHTALYWYRQSLGQGPEFLIYFQGTGAADDSGLPNDRFFAVRPEGSVSTLKIQRTERGDSAVYLCASRGTSGTTYEQYFGPGTRLTVT.

This clonotype showed up just a few times. The J gene is TRBJ2-1, the V gene TRBV20-1; no firm D call. CDR1 is DFQATT and CDR2 is SNEGSKA in the germline V gene (reference sequence). CDR3 length: 13 residues. Between the trimmed V and J ends, which lost 4 bases and 4 bases, there was a span of 11 bases. The CDR3 bases are TGCAGTGCTAACCCGGCACTGTACAATGAGCAGTTCTTC. Residues: CSANPALYNEQFF.

The rearrangement links TRBV29-1 to TRBJ1-1, with TRBD1 as a possible D gene (6 bases). This CDR3 is built from 14 residues. The V gene's germline CDR1 is SQVTM and CDR2 ANQGSEA. Trimming shortened V by 7 bases and J by 2 bases, and 17 bases separated the two germline ends. The CDR3 loop reads CSAPGGTHNTEAFF. The CDR3 DNA sequence: TGCAGCGCCCCCGGCGGGACACATAACACTGAAGCTTTCTTT. Based on the CDR3 plus reference TRBV29-1 and TRBJ1-1, the full variable domain is SAVISQKPSRDICQRGTSLTIQCQVDSQVTMMFWYRQQPGQSLTLIATANQGSEATYESGFVIDKFPISRPNLTFSTLTVSNMSPEDSSIYLCSAPGGTHNTEAFFGQGTRLTVV.

This clonotype was picked up many times. V gene TRBV29-1 combines with J gene TRBJ2-1, with D perhaps TRBD2 (7 bases). Germline V gene sequence: CDR1 SQVTM, CDR2 ANQGSEA. The CDR3 is 20 residues long. Trimming took 4 bases from V and 5 from J, leaving 33 bases between them. The CDR3 loop reads CSVADQGRIYRLAENNEQFF. The CDR3 region has the DNA TGCAGCGTTGCCGATCAGGGGCGAATTTATCGGCTAGCGGAGAACAATGAGCAGTTCTTC.

This clonotype was counted a few times. The CDR3 protein is CAISAGTGSGTGELFF. CDR3 nucleotide sequence: TGTGCCATCTCGGCGGGCACTGGGAGTGGGACCGGGGAGCTGTTTTTT. The chain couples TRBV10-3 to TRBJ2-2, with D possibly being TRBD2 (5 bases). V lost 8 bases and J 5 bases, leaving 21 bases between the germline ends. CDR3 length: 16 residues. Germline CDR1 is ENHRY and CDR2 is SYGVKD.

The V gene is TRBV12-1, the J gene TRBJ2-1; the table's D call, TRBD2, has no DNA check behind it. TRBV12-1 is an annotated pseudogene. The CDR3 has 19 amino acids. The CDR3 nucleotides read TGTGCCAGCAGCGACTTTCTAGCGGGGGAGCGTACTCCGACCAATGAGCAGTTCTTC. It yields the protein CASSDFLAGERTPTNEQFF.

Written as DNA, the CDR3 is TGTGCCAGCAGTTTATCGGAGTACAGCTCCTACAATGAGCAGTTCTTC. Encoded protein: CASSLSEYSSYNEQFF. This chain links TRBV27 with TRBJ2-1; D unclear. The ends were cut back, 0 bases at V and 0 bases at J, with 9 bases in the middle. CDR1 is MNHEY and CDR2 is SMNVEV in the germline V gene (reference sequence). The CDR3 is 16 amino acids.

This clonotype was detected many times. This rearrangement joins TRBV5-1 to TRBJ2-5; 8 nucleotides agree with TRBD1. The ends lost 4 bases at V and 3 bases at J; junction bases unmatched: 8. This CDR3 is built from 15 residues. Germline assignment: CDR1 SGHRS and CDR2 YFSETQ. The CDR3 loop is CASSKGQDWKETQYF. The CDR3, as DNA: TGCGCCAGCAGCAAGGGACAGGATTGGAAAGAGACCCAGTACTTC. The variable domain in full, completed from reference TRBV5-1 and TRBJ2-5, reads KAGVTQTPRYLIKTRGQQVTLSCSPISGHRSVSWYQQTPGQGLQFLFEYFSETQRNKGNFPGRFSGRQFSNSRSEMNVSTLELGDSALYLCASSKGQDWKETQYFGPGTRLLVL.

This clonotype was picked up a small number of times. This chain connects TRBV7-9 to TRBJ1-1; 7 bases are a match to TRBD1. The CDR3 totals 16 residues. Looked up from germline, CDR1 is SEHNR and CDR2 is FQNEAQ (reference sequence). After removal of 5 bases from V and 1 base from J, the junction contained 10 bases not matched to a gene. Here the CDR3 reads CASSLPPGTANTEAFF. CDR3 in DNA: TGTGCCAGCAGCCTCCCTCCCGGGACAGCGAACACTGAAGCTTTCTTT. Using reference TRBV7-9 and TRBJ1-1 for the parts outside the CDR3, the full variable domain is DTGVSQNPRHKITKRGQNVTFRCDPISEHNRLYWYRQTLGQGPEFLTYFQNEAQLEKSRLLSDRFSAERPKGSFSTLEIQRTEQGDSAMYLCASSLPPGTANTEAFFGQGTRLTVV.

The V call is TRBV12-3 or TRBV12-4, the J call TRBJ2-1; D is unclear. The germline V and J ends were trimmed by 7 bases and 2 bases, with 12 bases remaining between them. The CDR3 length is 14 residues. CDR3 loop: CASTDRSPYNEQFF. The CDR3, as DNA: TGTGCCAGCACCGACCGTTCCCCCTACAATGAGCAGTTCTTC.

The chain links TRBV7-9 to TRBJ2-7, with D possibly TRBD1 on 6 matching bases. CDR3 length: 14 residues. Germline V gene sequence: CDR1 SEHNR, CDR2 FQNEAQ (reference sequence). V was shortened by 5 bases and J by 2 bases, with 13 bases between the two germline ends. CDR3 protein: CASSQGTPAYEQYF. The CDR3 coding sequence is TGTGCCAGCAGCCAGGGGACACCCGCCTACGAGCAGTACTTC. Filled out from reference TRBV7-9 and TRBJ2-7, the complete variable domain reads DTGVSQNPRHKITKRGQNVTFRCDPISEHNRLYWYRQTLGQGPEFLTYFQNEAQLEKSRLLSDRFSAERPKGSFSTLEIQRTEQGDSAMYLCASSQGTPAYEQYFGPGTRLTVT.